This T cell receptor (beta chain) was documented in a study of T cell repertoires in cytomegalovirus infection. For the study at large: An indication of both CMV infection and matching HLA type came from public TCR beta signatures.

Turning to this clonotype: What it recognizes is unknown.

The CDR3 length is 15 residues. The V end was cut by 4 bases, the J end by 4 bases, with 13 bases between. Germline loops: CDR1 SEHNR, CDR2 FQNEAQ (reference sequence). TCRdb reprocessed the reads with MiXCR, giving one entry per CDR3 protein. The sample carries about 150,000 distinct CDR3 sequences, around a quarter recorded once. Notes on the study in general: Dominating the ex vivo response were TCR beta clonotypes that were CMV-specific and HLA-C-restricted. The cumulative frequency of public TCR beta families distinguished individuals who carried CMV together with the relevant HLA.

V is TRBV7-9 and J is TRBJ1-4; D may be TRBD1 (6 bases). The sample taken for sequencing was PBMCs. The receptor comes from a human donor in good health (CMV status not recorded). Some clones in this sample may be carry-over from other donors' samples. Written as DNA, the CDR3 is TGTGCCAGCAGCTGGAGACAGGCGGGTAATGAAAAACTGTTTTTT. It specifies CASSWRQAGNEKLFF.